The 2 T cell receptor beta chains listed next were all sequenced from one sample in a study of blood T cell repertoires in COVID-19. Data came from immunoSEQ multiplex PCR; TCRdb stores just in-frame clones and leaves some out. Here the sample spans approximately 300,000 clones, roughly 82% being singletons. The sequencing sample was made of peripheral blood. The receptor set was obtained from a woman in her 50s with acute or convalescent COVID-19.

This chain links TRBV9 with TRBJ1-3; 11 nucleotides line up with TRBD1. V gave up 4 bases and J gave up 10 bases; unmatched junction bases: 10. Germline lookup yields CDR1 SGDLS and CDR2 YYNGEE. This CDR3 is built from 15 residues. CDR3 loop: CASSIDGTGGSTIYF. The CDR3 region has the DNA TGTGCCAGCAGCATCGACGGGACAGGGGGTTCAACCATATATTTT.

The chain couples TRBV28 to TRBJ1-1; maybe TRBD1 (5 bases). Trimming took 3 bases from V and 3 from J, leaving 20 bases between them. Germline CDR1 MDHEN, CDR2 SYDVKM. The CDR3 sequence is 17 residues long. For the CDR3, the DNA is TGTGCCAGCAGTTTCATGGGGACTGAGGGCGGGGACACTGAAGCTTTCTTT. Translation gives CASSFMGTEGGDTEAFF.